The 2 T cell receptor beta chains given below trace back to one sample, sequenced in a study of cytomegalovirus exposure and HLA in healthy donors (dated by TCRdb to about 2017). The library was made by the immunoSEQ multiplex PCR assay. The multiplex PCR relied on a mix of 60 forward primers for TCR Vbeta segments and 13 reverse primers for TCR Jbeta segments. As stored in TCRdb, this immuneACCESS dataset retains in-frame rearrangements with V and J assigned. A fraction of the clones does not appear; measured against another copy, unresolved V genes explain less than half of the discrepancy, and the remainder lacks a known reason. A total of roughly 200,000 clones appear in this sample, approximately 84% of them only once. More than 0.45% of the sample lies in the top ten. Sample: PBMCs. These receptors originate from a middle-aged woman in good health and CMV-seronegative.

The chain uses TRBV6-1 and TRBJ2-5, with D possibly TRBD1 on 6 matching bases. The CDR3 is made up of 14 amino acids. Trimming took 4 bases from V and 5 from J, leaving 14 bases between them. Germline V gives CDR1 MNHNS, CDR2 SASEGT. CDR3 sequence (DNA): TGTGCCAGCAGTGGGGGCCAGGGGATGGAGACCCAGTACTTC. It yields the protein CASSGGQGMETQYF.

The chain recombines TRBV4-3 with TRBJ2-1; 8 bases align to TRBD2. Looked up from germline, CDR1 is LGHNA and CDR2 is YSLEER. CDR3 length equals 16 residues. Unmatched junction bases numbered 5, after V lost 0 bases and J lost 4 bases. CDR3 region: CASSQDFGGEYNEQFF. CDR3 in DNA: TGCGCCAGCAGCCAAGACTTCGGGGGGGAGTACAATGAGCAGTTCTTC.